The text below deals with one TCR beta chain. The target antigen is unknown. The data stem from a study of post-analysis software for immune sequencing data. Presence of unique molecular identifiers characterized the TCR beta cDNA libraries. Some 500,000 cDNA molecules were obtained per 1 to 10 million input T cells. TCRdb independently ran MiXCR on the PCR reads; one entry per CDR3 protein. Of more than 450,000 distinct CDR3 sequences listed, roughly 40% are singletons. Trimming at V came to 5 bases and at J to 2 bases, leaving 9 bases not matched to a gene. The CDR3 runs to 16 residues. Findings and caveats of the study: Normalized Chao1 diversity was significantly reduced in patients versus controls. Included in a set of a few TRBV segments more frequent in patients than controls were TRBV5-6, TRBV5-1 and TRBV20-1.

The sequencing sample was made of blood. This TCR was recovered from a girl under 18 with multiple sclerosis. This chain uses TRBV12-3 or TRBV12-4 with TRBJ2-7, with 10 bases aligning to TRBD1. The CDR3 here is CASSTRDRGDPYEQYF. The DNA for the CDR3 is TGTGCCAGCAGTACCCGGGACAGGGGAGACCCCTACGAGCAGTACTTC.